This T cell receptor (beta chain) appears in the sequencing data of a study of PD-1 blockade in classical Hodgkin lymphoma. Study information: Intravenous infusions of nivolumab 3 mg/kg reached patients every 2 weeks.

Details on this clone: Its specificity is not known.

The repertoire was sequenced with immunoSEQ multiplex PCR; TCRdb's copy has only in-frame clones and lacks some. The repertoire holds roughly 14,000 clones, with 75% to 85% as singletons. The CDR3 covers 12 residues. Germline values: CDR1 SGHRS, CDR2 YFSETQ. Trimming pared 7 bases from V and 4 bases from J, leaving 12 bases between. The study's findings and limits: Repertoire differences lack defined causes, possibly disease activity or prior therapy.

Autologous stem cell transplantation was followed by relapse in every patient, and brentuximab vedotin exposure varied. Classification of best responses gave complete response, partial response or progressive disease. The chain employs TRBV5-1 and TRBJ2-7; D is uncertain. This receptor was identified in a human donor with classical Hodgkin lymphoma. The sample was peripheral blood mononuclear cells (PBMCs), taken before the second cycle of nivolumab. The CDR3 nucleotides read TGCGCCAGCGTGGGGAATGGGTACGAGCAGTACTTC. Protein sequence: CASVGNGYEQYF.